A selection of T cell receptor beta chains follows, all from one sample in a study of blood T cell repertoires in COVID-19. The assay was immunoSEQ multiplex PCR, and TCRdb's table has in-frame clones only and misses some. The sample consists of tens of thousands of clones, about 83% of them appearing once. The sample taken for sequencing was peripheral blood. These receptors originate from an elderly woman with acute or convalescent COVID-19. The CDR3 runs from the conserved cysteine through the conserved F or W. A D gene is named only where the DNA matches it firmly. Size is stated for part of the rows, as once, few or many counts, or as a class when the clone is expanded.

size: .
J: TRBJ2-7
V: TRBV2
D: .
DNA: TGTGCCAGCGGGTGGCAGGGCTACGAGCAGTACTTC
CDR3: CASGWQGYEQYF

size: .
J: TRBJ2-3
V: TRBV9
D: TRBD2
DNA: TGTGCCAGCAGCCCCCGTAGCGGGGGGAGAGGAGATACGCAGTATTTT
CDR3: CASSPRSGGRGDTQYF

size: once
J: TRBJ1-3
V: TRBV10-3
D: TRBD1
DNA: TGTGCCATCAGTAGACAGGGTCTAACTGGAAACACCATATATTTT
CDR3: CAISRQGLTGNTIYF

size: once
J: TRBJ2-2
V: TRBV7-8
D: .
DNA: TGTGCCAGCAGCTTAGAGGCCCCTTATCGGGCCGGGGAGCTGTTTTTT
CDR3: CASSLEAPYRAGELFF

size: .
J: TRBJ1-2
V: TRBV19
D: .
DNA: TGTGCCAGTAGTATGAACAGGGAAAATGGCTACACCTTC
CDR3: CASSMNRENGYTF

size: few
J: TRBJ2-7
V: TRBV30
D: .
DNA: TGTGCCTGGGACACAGGGATCGACGAGCAGTACTTC
CDR3: CAWDTGIDEQYF

size: .
J: TRBJ1-2
V: TRBV7-2
D: TRBD1
DNA: TGTGCCAGCAGCTTATCCTCCTCCGGGACAGGAAGGTCGGGCTACACCTTC
CDR3: CASSLSSSGTGRSGYTF

size: .
J: TRBJ1-5
V: TRBV19
D: .
DNA: TGTGCCAGTTCACAGGAGCTTGGTTATAGCAATCAGCCCCAGCATTTT
CDR3: CASSQELGYSNQPQHF

size: once
J: TRBJ1-3
V: TRBV6-1
D: .
DNA: TGTGCCAGCAGTGAAGTAACTGACACCATATATTTT
CDR3: CASSEVTDTIYF

size: .
J: TRBJ1-6
V: TRBV2
D: TRBD1
DNA: TGTGCCAGCAGTTCAGGACAGGTAGCCCTCCACTTT
CDR3: CASSSGQVALHF

size: .
J: TRBJ1-3
V: TRBV2
D: .
DNA: TGTGCCAGCAGAAAAGGGGATCTCTCTGGAAACACCATATATTTT
CDR3: CASRKGDLSGNTIYF

size: once
J: TRBJ2-5
V: TRBV5-1
D: TRBD2
DNA: TGCGCCAGCAGCTTGGAGCCCCCTGGGACTAGCGGTAAAGAGACCCAGTACTTC
CDR3: CASSLEPPGTSGKETQYF

size: .
J: TRBJ1-6
V: TRBV5-5
D: .
DNA: TGTGCCAGCAGCTCCCTAGCAGAAGTAAGCTCACCCCTCCACTTT
CDR3: CASSSLAEVSSPLHF

size: few
J: TRBJ1-4
V: TRBV5-1
D: .
DNA: TGCGCCAGCAGCTTGACCGGGAAGGTCGAGGTTCGTGAAAAACTGTTTTTT
CDR3: CASSLTGKVEVREKLFF

size: .
J: TRBJ2-5
V: TRBV6-2/TRBV6-3
D: TRBD2
DNA: TGTGCCAGCAGCTCGACTAGCGGGGGGCCAGAGACCCAGTACTTC
CDR3: CASSSTSGGPETQYF

size: .
J: TRBJ1-6
V: TRBV19
D: .
DNA: TGTGCCAGTAGAACTCAGGGTACAGAGCAATCACCCCTCCACTTT
CDR3: CASRTQGTEQSPLHF

size: .
J: TRBJ1-1
V: TRBV18
D: TRBD1
DNA: TGTGCCAGCTCACCGAACCCATTCGCGCTGGGACAGGGGAAGACTGAAGCTTTCTTT
CDR3: CASSPNPFALGQGKTEAFF

size: .
J: TRBJ2-1
V: TRBV3-1/TRBV3-2
D: .
DNA: TGTGCCAGCAGCCGTGACAGGGAGCAGTTCTTC
CDR3: CASSRDREQFF

size: .
J: TRBJ2-6
V: TRBV15
D: .
DNA: TGTGCCACCACCGGTTCTGGGGCCAACGTCCTGACTTTC
CDR3: CATTGSGANVLTF

size: .
J: TRBJ1-4
V: TRBV4-1
D: .
DNA: TGCGCCAGCAGCCCCCCCCTAGGTGAAAAACTGTTTTTT
CDR3: CASSPPLGEKLFF

size: .
J: TRBJ2-7
V: TRBV19
D: TRBD1
DNA: TGTGCCAGTAGTAGGACAGGGGATCTGGACGAGCAGTACTTC
CDR3: CASSRTGDLDEQYF

size: .
J: TRBJ1-2
V: TRBV27
D: .
DNA: TGTGCCAGCAGTGCCCTCCCCTCTGCGGGTGGCTACACCTTC
CDR3: CASSALPSAGGYTF

size: .
J: TRBJ1-6
V: TRBV19
D: .
DNA: TGTGCCAGTAGTAACCGGTTCTCCTATAATTCACCCCTCCACTTT
CDR3: CASSNRFSYNSPLHF

size: .
J: TRBJ2-2
V: TRBV5-4
D: .
DNA: TGTGCCAGCAGCTTTGGGGCGGGGTATACCGGGGAGCTGTTTTTT
CDR3: CASSFGAGYTGELFF

size: .
J: TRBJ2-7
V: TRBV6-5
D: .
DNA: TGTGCCAGCAGTTCGGAGGGCTACTCCTACGAGCAGTACTTC
CDR3: CASSSEGYSYEQYF

size: .
J: TRBJ1-2
V: TRBV2
D: .
DNA: TGTGCCAGCCAACTCGGAGTGTATGGCTACACCTTC
CDR3: CASQLGVYGYTF

size: .
J: TRBJ2-1
V: TRBV15
D: TRBD2
DNA: TGTGCCACCAGCAGAGATACTAGCGGGGGGACGGGGGAGCAGTTCTTC
CDR3: CATSRDTSGGTGEQFF

size: many
J: TRBJ2-1
V: TRBV29-1
D: TRBD1
DNA: TGCAGCGTTGAACAGGGGGCCGACAATGAGCAGTTCTTC
CDR3: CSVEQGADNEQFF

size: .
J: TRBJ2-7
V: TRBV2
D: TRBD2
DNA: TGTGCCAGCGCATCGGCGGGGGGGAGGGTCGAGCAGTACTTC
CDR3: CASASAGGRVEQYF

size: .
J: TRBJ1-1
V: TRBV5-6
D: .
DNA: TGTGCCAGCATCCCGGGGTGGGGTCGGGCGGTGAACACTGAAGCTTTCTTT
CDR3: CASIPGWGRAVNTEAFF

size: once
J: TRBJ1-2
V: TRBV10-3
D: TRBD1
DNA: TGTGCCATCAGTGAGGCGGGACAGCGAAGCTATGGCTACACCTTC
CDR3: CAISEAGQRSYGYTF

size: .
J: TRBJ1-2
V: TRBV27
D: TRBD1
DNA: TGTGCCAGCAGTACAGGACAGGGCTATGGCTACACCTTC
CDR3: CASSTGQGYGYTF

size: .
J: TRBJ1-2
V: TRBV4-2
D: .
DNA: TGTGCCAGCAGCCAAGATATCCTAAACTATGGCTACACCTTC
CDR3: CASSQDILNYGYTF

size: .
J: TRBJ1-5
V: TRBV19
D: .
DNA: TGTGCCAGTAGTAGGGCGGGCGGAAGCAATCAGCCCCAGCATTTT
CDR3: CASSRAGGSNQPQHF

size: .
J: TRBJ2-1
V: TRBV4-1
D: .
DNA: TGCGCCAGCAGCCAAGCGTCAGGGTCTTTCAATGAGCAGTTCTTC
CDR3: CASSQASGSFNEQFF

size: few
J: TRBJ1-5
V: TRBV10-3
D: TRBD1
DNA: TGTGCCATCAGTGAACACCGACAGGGGGGGTATCAGCCCCAGCATTTT
CDR3: CAISEHRQGGYQPQHF

size: .
J: TRBJ2-5
V: TRBV19
D: TRBD2
DNA: TGTGCCAGTAGTGCCTCTAGCGGGGTTGGCCAAGAGACCCAGTACTTC
CDR3: CASSASSGVGQETQYF